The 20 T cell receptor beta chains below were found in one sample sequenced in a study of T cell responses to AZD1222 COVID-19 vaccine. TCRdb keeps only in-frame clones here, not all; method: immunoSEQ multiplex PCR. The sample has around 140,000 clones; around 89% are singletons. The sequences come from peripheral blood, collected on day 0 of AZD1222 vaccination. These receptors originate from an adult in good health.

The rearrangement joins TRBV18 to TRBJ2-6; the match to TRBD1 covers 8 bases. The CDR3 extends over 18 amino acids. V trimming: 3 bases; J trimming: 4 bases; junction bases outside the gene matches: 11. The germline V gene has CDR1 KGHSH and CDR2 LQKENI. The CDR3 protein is CASSPLDRGNSGANVLTF. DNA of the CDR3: TGTGCCAGCTCACCTCTCGACAGGGGTAATTCCGGGGCCAACGTCCTGACTTTC.

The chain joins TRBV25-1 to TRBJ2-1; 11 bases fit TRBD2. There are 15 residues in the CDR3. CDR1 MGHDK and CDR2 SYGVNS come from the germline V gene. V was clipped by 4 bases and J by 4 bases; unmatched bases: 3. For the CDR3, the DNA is TGTGCCAGCAGTGGTAGCGGGAGGGCATACAATGAGCAGTTCTTC. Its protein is CASSGSGRAYNEQFF.

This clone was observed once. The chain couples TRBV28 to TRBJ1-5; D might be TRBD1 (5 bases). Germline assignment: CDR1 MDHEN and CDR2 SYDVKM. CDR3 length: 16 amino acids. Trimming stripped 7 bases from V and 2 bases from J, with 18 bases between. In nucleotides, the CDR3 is TGTGCCAGCATACCTCGGGCAGGGACCGGCAATCAGCCCCAGCATTTT. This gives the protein CASIPRAGTGNQPQHF.

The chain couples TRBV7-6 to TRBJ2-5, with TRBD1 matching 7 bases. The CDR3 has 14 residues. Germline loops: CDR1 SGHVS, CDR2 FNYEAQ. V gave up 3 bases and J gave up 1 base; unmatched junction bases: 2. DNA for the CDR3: TGTGCCAGCAGCTTCGGACAGGCCCAAGAGACCCAGTACTTC. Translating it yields CASSFGQAQETQYF.

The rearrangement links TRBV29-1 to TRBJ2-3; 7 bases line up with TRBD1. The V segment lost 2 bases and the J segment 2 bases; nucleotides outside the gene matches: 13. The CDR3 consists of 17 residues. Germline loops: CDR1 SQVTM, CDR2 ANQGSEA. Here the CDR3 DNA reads TGCAGCGTTGAACCCCCCGGAGACAGGGTGCCCACAGATACGCAGTATTTT. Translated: CSVEPPGDRVPTDTQYF.

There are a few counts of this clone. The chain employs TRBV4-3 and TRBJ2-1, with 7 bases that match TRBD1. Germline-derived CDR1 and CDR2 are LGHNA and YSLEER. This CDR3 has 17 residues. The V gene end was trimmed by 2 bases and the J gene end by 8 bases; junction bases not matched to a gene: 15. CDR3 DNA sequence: TGCGCCAGCAGCCAATCTCTACCCGACAGGGCGAACGATGAGCAGTTCTTC. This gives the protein CASSQSLPDRANDEQFF.

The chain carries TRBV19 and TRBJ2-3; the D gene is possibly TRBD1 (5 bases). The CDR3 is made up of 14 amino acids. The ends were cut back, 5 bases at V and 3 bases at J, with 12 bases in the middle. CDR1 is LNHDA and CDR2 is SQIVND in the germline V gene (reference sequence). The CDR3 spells CASSSKGETDTQYF. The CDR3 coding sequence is TGTGCCAGTAGTTCGAAAGGGGAAACAGATACGCAGTATTTT.

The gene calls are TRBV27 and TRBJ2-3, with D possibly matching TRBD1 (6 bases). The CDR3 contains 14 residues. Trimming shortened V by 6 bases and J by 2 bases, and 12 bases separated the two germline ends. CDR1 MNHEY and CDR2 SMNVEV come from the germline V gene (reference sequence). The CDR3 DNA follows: TGTGCCAGCAGACTTAACAGGGTCACAGATACGCAGTATTTT. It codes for CASRLNRVTDTQYF.

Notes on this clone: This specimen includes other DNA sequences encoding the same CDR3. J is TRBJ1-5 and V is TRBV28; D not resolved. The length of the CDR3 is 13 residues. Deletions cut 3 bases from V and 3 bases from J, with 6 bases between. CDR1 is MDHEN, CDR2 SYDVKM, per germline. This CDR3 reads CASSFPSNQPQHF. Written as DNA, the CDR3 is TGTGCCAGCAGTTTCCCGTCCAATCAGCCCCAGCATTTT.

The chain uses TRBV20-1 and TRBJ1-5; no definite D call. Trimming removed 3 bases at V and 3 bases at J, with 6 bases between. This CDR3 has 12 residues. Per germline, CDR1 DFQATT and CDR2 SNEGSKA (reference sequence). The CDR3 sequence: CSASTVNQPQHF. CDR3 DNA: TGCAGTGCTAGTACAGTCAATCAGCCCCAGCATTTT.

The CDR3 nucleotides read TGTGCCAGCTCACCACTATTGGCGGGGTCTAACGACGAGCAGTACTTC. Translation gives CASSPLLAGSNDEQYF. This rearrangement joins TRBV18 to TRBJ2-7; TRBD2 might be the D (6 bases). The germline V and J ends were trimmed by 1 base and 5 bases, with 18 bases remaining between them. CDR3 length equals 16 residues. CDR1 and CDR2 (germline): KGHSH, LQKENI.

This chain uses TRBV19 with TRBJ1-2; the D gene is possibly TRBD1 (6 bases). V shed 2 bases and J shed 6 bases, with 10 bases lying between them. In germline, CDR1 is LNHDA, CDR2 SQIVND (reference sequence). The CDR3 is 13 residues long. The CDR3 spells CASSITGTNGYTF. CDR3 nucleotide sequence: TGTGCCAGTAGTATAACAGGGACTAATGGCTACACCTTC.

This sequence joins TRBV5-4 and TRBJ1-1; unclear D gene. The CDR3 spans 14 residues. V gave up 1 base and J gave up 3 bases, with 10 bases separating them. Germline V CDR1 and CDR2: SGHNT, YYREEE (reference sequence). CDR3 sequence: CASSLPRADTEAFF. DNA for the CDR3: TGTGCCAGCAGCTTGCCTAGGGCTGACACTGAAGCTTTCTTT.

The CDR3 nucleotides are TGTGCCAGTAGTATCCTCCCAGTGAGCTCCTACAATGAGCAGTTCTTC. Translation gives CASSILPVSSYNEQFF. This chain uses TRBV19 with TRBJ2-1, with unresolved D. The V end was cut by 3 bases, the J end by 0 bases, with 12 bases between. The CDR3 runs 16 residues. CDR1 and CDR2 from the germline V gene are LNHDA and SQIVND (reference sequence).

The CDR3 here is CTSSQDLVRGRDGKCYNEQFF. The CDR3 DNA reads TGCACCAGCAGCCAAGATTTGGTCAGGGGTAGGGACGGGAAATGCTACAATGAGCAGTTCTTC. This sequence joins TRBV1 and TRBJ2-1; the D segment call TRBD1 is taken from the table without a DNA check. TRBV1 is assigned pseudogene status. This CDR3 contains 21 residues.

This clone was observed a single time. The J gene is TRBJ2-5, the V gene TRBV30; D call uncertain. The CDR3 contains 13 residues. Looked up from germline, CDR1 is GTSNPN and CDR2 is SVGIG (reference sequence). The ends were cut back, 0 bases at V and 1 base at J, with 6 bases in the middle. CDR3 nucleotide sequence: TGTGCCTGGAGTGTACGTAGCCAAGAGACCCAGTACTTC. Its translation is CAWSVRSQETQYF.

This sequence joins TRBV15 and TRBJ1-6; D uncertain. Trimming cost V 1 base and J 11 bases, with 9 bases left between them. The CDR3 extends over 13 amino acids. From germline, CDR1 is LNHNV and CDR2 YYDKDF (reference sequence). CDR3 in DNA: TGTGCCACCAGCAGAGTGGGTCTAACACCCCTCCACTTT. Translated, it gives CATSRVGLTPLHF.

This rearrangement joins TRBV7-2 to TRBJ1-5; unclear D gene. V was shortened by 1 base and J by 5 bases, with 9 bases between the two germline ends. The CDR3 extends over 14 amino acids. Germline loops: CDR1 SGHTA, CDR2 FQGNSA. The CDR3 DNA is TGTGCCAGCAGCTTAGATTTGGGCTATCAGCCCCAGCATTTT. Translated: CASSLDLGYQPQHF.

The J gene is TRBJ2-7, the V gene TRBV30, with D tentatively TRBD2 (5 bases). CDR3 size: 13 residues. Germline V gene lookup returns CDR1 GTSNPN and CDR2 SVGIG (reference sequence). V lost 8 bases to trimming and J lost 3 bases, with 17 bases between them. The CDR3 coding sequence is TGTGCCGGCAACGTCGGGGTGGGCTACGAGCAGTACTTC. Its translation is CAGNVGVGYEQYF.

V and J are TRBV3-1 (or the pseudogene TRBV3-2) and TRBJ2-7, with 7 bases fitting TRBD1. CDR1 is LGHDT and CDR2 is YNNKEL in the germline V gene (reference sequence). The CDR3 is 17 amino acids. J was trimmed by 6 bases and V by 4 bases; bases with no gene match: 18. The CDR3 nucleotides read TGTGCCAGCAGCCTGGGACAGATAAAAACCCGTCGAGGCGAGCAGTACTTC. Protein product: CASSLGQIKTRRGEQYF.